Below are 5 T cell receptor beta chains sequenced from a single sample in a study of shared clonotypes between healthy human individuals. Assay used: immunoSEQ multiplex PCR; TCRdb lists only in-frame clones, some missing. This sample has some 1 million clones; roughly 75% occur once, and the top ten carry about 1.5%. Sequenced: memory CD4+ T cells sorted from blood. This sample's subset: CD45RA-negative fraction. The receptors stem from a man younger than 30 in good health.

The count of this clone is one. The V gene is TRBV9, the J gene TRBJ1-3; perhaps TRBD1 as D (5 bases). Trimming left V 1 base short and J 1 base short, with 12 bases between. CDR3 size: 16 residues. Per the germline V gene, CDR1 is SGDLS and CDR2 is YYNGEE. CDR3 DNA sequence: TGTGCCAGCAGCGTACGATCGGGGGAGTCTGGAAACACCATATATTTT. Translation: CASSVRSGESGNTIYF.

The genes are TRBV19 and TRBJ2-3; 12 bases are shared with TRBD2. The CDR3 has 14 residues. Germline V CDR1 and CDR2: LNHDA, SQIVND (reference sequence). Trimming cost V 5 bases and J 6 bases; bases outside gene matches: 3. The CDR3 DNA follows: TGTGCCAGTAGTCGTACTAGCGGGAGGGATACGCAGTATTTT. Translation gives CASSRTSGRDTQYF.

The chain carries TRBV10-3 and TRBJ2-1; 7 nucleotides align to TRBD2. Trimming cost V 8 bases and J 2 bases; bases outside gene matches: 12. The CDR3 sequence is 16 residues long. Germline-derived CDR1 and CDR2 are ENHRY and SYGVKD. The CDR3 nucleotides read TGTGCCATCGGGAAACTAGCGTCGACAACCTACAATGAGCAGTTCTTC. Amino acid sequence: CAIGKLASTTYNEQFF.

The chain has TRBV7-9 and TRBJ1-1, with 8 bases matching TRBD1. Trimming cost V 5 bases and J 0 bases; bases outside gene matches: 11. Germline V gene data show CDR1 as SEHNR and CDR2 as FQNEAQ (reference sequence). The CDR3 consists of 17 residues. The CDR3 protein is CASSGGDRLSMNTEAFF. CDR3 DNA: TGTGCCAGCAGCGGCGGGGACAGGCTTTCAATGAACACTGAAGCTTTCTTT.

As to this clone: The sample carries other DNA sequences with the same CDR3. This sequence joins TRBV20-1 and TRBJ2-5; D ambiguous. V was clipped by 4 bases and J by 2 bases, with 2 bases between them. CDR1 is DFQATT, CDR2 SNEGSKA, per germline (reference sequence). This CDR3 spans 10 amino acids. The CDR3 nucleotides read TGCAGTGCTATTCAAGAGACCCAGTACTTC. Its translation: CSAIQETQYF.